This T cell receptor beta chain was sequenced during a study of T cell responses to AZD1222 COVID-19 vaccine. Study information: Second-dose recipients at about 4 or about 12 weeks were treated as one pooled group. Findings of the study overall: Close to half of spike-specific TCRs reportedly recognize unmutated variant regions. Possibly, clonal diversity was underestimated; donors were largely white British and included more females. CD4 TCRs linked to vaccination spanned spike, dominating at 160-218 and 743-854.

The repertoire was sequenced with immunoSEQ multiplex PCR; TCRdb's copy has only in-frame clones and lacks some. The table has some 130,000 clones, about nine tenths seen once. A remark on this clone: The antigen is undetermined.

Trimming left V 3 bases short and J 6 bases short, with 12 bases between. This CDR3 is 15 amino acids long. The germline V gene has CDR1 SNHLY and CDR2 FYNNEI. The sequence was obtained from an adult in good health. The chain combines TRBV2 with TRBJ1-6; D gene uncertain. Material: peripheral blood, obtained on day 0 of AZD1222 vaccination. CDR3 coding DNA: TGTGCCAGCAGTGAGCAGGACGGATTTAATTCACCCCTCCACTTT. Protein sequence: CASSEQDGFNSPLHF.